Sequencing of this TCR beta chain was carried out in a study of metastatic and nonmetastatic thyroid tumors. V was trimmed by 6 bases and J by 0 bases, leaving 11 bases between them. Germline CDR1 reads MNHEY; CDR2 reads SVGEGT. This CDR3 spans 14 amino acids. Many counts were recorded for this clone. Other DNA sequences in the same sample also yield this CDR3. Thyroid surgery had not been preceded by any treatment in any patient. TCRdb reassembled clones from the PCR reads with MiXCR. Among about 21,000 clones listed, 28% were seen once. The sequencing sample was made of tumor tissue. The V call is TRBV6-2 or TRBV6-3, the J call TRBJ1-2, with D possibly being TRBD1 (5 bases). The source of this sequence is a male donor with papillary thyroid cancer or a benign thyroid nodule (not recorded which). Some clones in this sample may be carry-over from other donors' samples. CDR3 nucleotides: TGTGCCAGCAGCCCTGGGACCGCTAACTATGGCTACACCTTC. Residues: CASSPGTANYGYTF.